Sequencing of this TCR beta chain was carried out in a study of T cells after yellow fever vaccination. The germline V gene has CDR1 KGHDR and CDR2 SFDVKD. This CDR3 spans 14 amino acids. The J segment lost 10 bases and the V segment lost 6 bases, leaving 10 bases of the junction unmatched. As concerns this clonotype: Its specificity is unknown.

Notes on the study in general: On re-exposure, the response was weaker but peaked faster, at day 5 versus 15.

TCRdb reprocessed the 5' RACE reads via MiXCR and lists one record per CDR3 protein. The sample has 340,000 or so distinct CDR3 sequences, around 12% seen once. The sample here was CD4+ T cells sorted from PBMCs, taken 15 days after the yellow fever booster vaccination. This receptor was taken from a young man who received the YFV17D yellow fever vaccine. The chain links TRBV24-1 to TRBJ2-1; TRBD2 matches at 8 bases. The CDR3 coding sequence is TGTGCCACCAGTCCGGCGGGACTAGTTGCGGAGCAGTTCTTC. Amino acid sequence: CATSPAGLVAEQFF.